Following are 14 T cell receptor beta chains from one sample sequenced in a study of blood T cell repertoires in COVID-19. Produced via immunoSEQ multiplex PCR; TCRdb's table is partial and in-frame only. The data hold 320,000 or so clones, with 89% observed a single time. Source material: PBMCs or T cells enriched from blood (not recorded which). Receptors originate from a man in his fifties or sixties who had recovered from COVID-19.

A few counts support this clone. This sequence joins TRBV28 and TRBJ1-2; TRBD1 matches at 12 bases. Per the germline V gene, CDR1 is MDHEN and CDR2 is SYDVKM. V was clipped by 6 bases and J by 6 bases; unmatched bases: 8. The CDR3 extends over 15 amino acids. CDR3 loop: CASRGPGTGGHGYTF. For the CDR3, the DNA is TGTGCCAGCAGAGGACCCGGGACAGGGGGCCATGGCTACACCTTC.

The count of this clone is one. V usage is TRBV6-5 and J usage is TRBJ1-3, with D possibly TRBD1 on 5 matching bases. Deletions cut 2 bases from V and 7 bases from J, with 18 bases between. From germline, CDR1 is MNHEY and CDR2 SVGAGI. There are 16 residues in the CDR3. The CDR3: CASSYIPGGTANTIYF. The DNA of the CDR3 is TGTGCCAGCAGTTACATACCCGGCGGGACGGCCAACACCATATATTTT.

This chain links TRBV18 with TRBJ2-7; TRBD1 matches 9 bases. Germline V gene sequence: CDR1 KGHSH, CDR2 LQKENI. Germline trimming cut 3 bases from V and 7 bases from J; bases unmatched to any gene: 7. The CDR3 consists of 14 residues. The CDR3 DNA reads TGTGCCAGCTCACCTGGACAGGGGTTTTGGGAGCAGTACTTC. Translating gives CASSPGQGFWEQYF.

This chain joins TRBV2 and TRBJ2-5, with D perhaps matching TRBD2 (6 bases). The germline V and J ends were trimmed by 6 bases and 4 bases, with 12 bases remaining between them. Germline CDR1 reads SNHLY; CDR2 reads FYNNEI. The CDR3 is 13 amino acids. CDR3 residues: CASSPRGRETQYF. The CDR3 nucleotides read TGTGCCAGCAGCCCCCGGGGGAGAGAGACCCAGTACTTC.

The chain recombines TRBV3-1 (or the pseudogene TRBV3-2) with TRBJ1-4; perhaps TRBD1 as D (5 bases). Germline V CDR1 and CDR2: LGHDT, YNNKEL (reference sequence). Trimming pared 7 bases from V and 8 bases from J, leaving 14 bases between. The CDR3 spans 13 residues. Here the CDR3 reads CASTSRRGEKLFF. In DNA form, the CDR3 reads TGTGCCAGCACTTCAAGGAGGGGAGAAAAACTGTTTTTT.

Regarding this clone: The germline gene is not matched at one end of the junction; a read error may be the cause. J is TRBJ2-2 and V is TRBV18; 13 bases are a match to TRBD2. From germline, CDR1 is KGHSH and CDR2 LQKENI. The CDR3 covers 16 residues. DNA for the CDR3: TGTGCCAGCTCCCCACTAGCGGGAGGGGCCACCGGGGAGCTGTTTTTT. Its translation: CASSPLAGGATGELFF.

This chain links TRBV10-2 with TRBJ2-7, with 9 bases fitting TRBD1. The CDR3 totals 16 residues. V was clipped by 6 bases and J by 5 bases; unmatched bases: 14. Germline assignment: CDR1 WSHSY and CDR2 SAAADI. The CDR3 DNA reads as TGCGCCAGCAGATCGCCGGGACAGGGACTTAGAAACGAGCAGTACTTC. Residues: CASRSPGQGLRNEQYF.

The V gene is TRBV10-3, the J gene TRBJ2-3; 12 nucleotides line up with TRBD2. In germline, CDR1 is ENHRY, CDR2 SYGVKD. V lost 0 bases, J lost 3 bases, and 1 base stayed unmatched. This CDR3 has 16 residues. In nucleotides, the CDR3 is TGTGCCATCAGTGAGTCGGGACTAGCGGGTACAGATACGCAGTATTTT. Translation gives CAISESGLAGTDTQYF.

V is TRBV6-2 or TRBV6-3 and J is TRBJ1-2; weak D call: TRBD1 (5 bases). The germline V and J ends were trimmed by 2 bases and 6 bases, with 7 bases remaining between them. The germline V gene has CDR1 MNHEY and CDR2 SVGEGT. The CDR3 loop spans 12 amino acids. The CDR3 sequence is CASSYRQNGYTF. The CDR3 DNA is TGTGCCAGCAGTTACCGACAGAATGGCTACACCTTC.

This chain joins TRBV11-1 and TRBJ2-1; 11 nucleotides agree with TRBD1. Germline V gene data show CDR1 as SGHAT and CDR2 as FQDESV (reference sequence). The CDR3 extends over 14 amino acids. Germline trimming cut 7 bases from V and 4 bases from J; bases unmatched to any gene: 3. The CDR3 here is CASKGQGAYNEQFF. The CDR3 region has the DNA TGTGCCAGCAAAGGACAGGGGGCTTACAATGAGCAGTTCTTC.

The chain recombines TRBV5-6 with TRBJ2-3; D gene ambiguous. Looked up from germline, CDR1 is SGHDT and CDR2 is YYEEEE. CDR3 length equals 15 residues. The V end was cut by 0 bases, the J end by 3 bases, with 11 bases between. The CDR3 loop reads CASSLANWRTDTQYF. Here the CDR3 DNA reads TGTGCCAGCAGCTTGGCCAACTGGAGAACAGATACGCAGTATTTT.

This chain uses TRBV28 with TRBJ1-4; maybe TRBD1 (5 bases). Germline V lookup: CDR1 MDHEN, CDR2 SYDVKM. The CDR3 has 14 amino acids. Trimming took 6 bases from V and 4 from J, leaving 12 bases between them. The DNA for the CDR3 is TGTGCCAGCAGCCGCGACAGCCTTAATGAAAAACTGTTTTTT. Amino acid sequence: CASSRDSLNEKLFF.

The chain combines TRBV28 with TRBJ2-1, with TRBD2 matching 9 bases. Germline CDR1 is MDHEN and CDR2 is SYDVKM. V trimming: 5 bases; J trimming: 7 bases; junction bases outside the gene matches: 9. The CDR3 sequence is 15 residues long. The CDR3, as DNA: TGTGCCAGCAGTCCCCAAAGGACTAGCGCTAATGAGCAGTTCTTC. It codes for CASSPQRTSANEQFF.

The chain has TRBV25-1 and TRBJ2-7; 7 nucleotides line up with TRBD1. Germline trimming cut 2 bases from V and 7 bases from J; bases unmatched to any gene: 14. This CDR3 comprises 16 residues. Germline lookup yields CDR1 MGHDK and CDR2 SYGVNS. The CDR3 protein is CASSEMGDSVRLEQYF. Written as DNA, the CDR3 is TGTGCCAGCAGTGAAATGGGGGACAGCGTACGTTTAGAGCAGTACTTC.